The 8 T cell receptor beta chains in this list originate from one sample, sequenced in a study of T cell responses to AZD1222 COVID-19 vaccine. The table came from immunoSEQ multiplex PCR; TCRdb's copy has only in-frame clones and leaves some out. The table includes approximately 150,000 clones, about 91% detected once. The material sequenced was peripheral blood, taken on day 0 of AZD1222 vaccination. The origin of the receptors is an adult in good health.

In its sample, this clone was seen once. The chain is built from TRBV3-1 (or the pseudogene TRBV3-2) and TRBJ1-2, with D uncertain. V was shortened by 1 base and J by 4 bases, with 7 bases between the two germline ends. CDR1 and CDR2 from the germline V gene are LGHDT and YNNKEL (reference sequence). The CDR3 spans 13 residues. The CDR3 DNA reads TGTGCCAGCAGCCAAGCGGACGGCTATGGCTACACCTTC. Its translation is CASSQADGYGYTF.

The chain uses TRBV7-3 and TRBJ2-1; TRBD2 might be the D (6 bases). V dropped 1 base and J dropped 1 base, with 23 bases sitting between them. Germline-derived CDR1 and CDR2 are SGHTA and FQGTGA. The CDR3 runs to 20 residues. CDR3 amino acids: CASSLKPGRRAGDSYNEQFF. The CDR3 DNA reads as TGTGCCAGCAGCTTAAAACCTGGGAGGCGGGCGGGTGATTCCTACAATGAGCAGTTCTTC.

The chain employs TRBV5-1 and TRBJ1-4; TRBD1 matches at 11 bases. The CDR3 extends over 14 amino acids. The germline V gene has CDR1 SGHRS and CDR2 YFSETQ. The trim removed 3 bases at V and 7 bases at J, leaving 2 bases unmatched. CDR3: CASSSGQGGEKLFF. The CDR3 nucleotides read TGCGCCAGCAGCTCGGGACAGGGGGGTGAAAAACTGTTTTTT. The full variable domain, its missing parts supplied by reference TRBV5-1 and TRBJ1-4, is KAGVTQTPRYLIKTRGQQVTLSCSPISGHRSVSWYQQTPGQGLQFLFEYFSETQRNKGNFPGRFSGRQFSNSRSEMNVSTLELGDSALYLCASSSGQGGEKLFFGSGTQLSVL.

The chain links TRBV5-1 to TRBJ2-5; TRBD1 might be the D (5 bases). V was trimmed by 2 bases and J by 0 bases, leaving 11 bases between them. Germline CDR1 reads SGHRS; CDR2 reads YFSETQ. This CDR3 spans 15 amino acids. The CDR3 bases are TGCGCCAGCAGCTTCGGACATGAGTACCAAGAGACCCAGTACTTC. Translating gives CASSFGHEYQETQYF.

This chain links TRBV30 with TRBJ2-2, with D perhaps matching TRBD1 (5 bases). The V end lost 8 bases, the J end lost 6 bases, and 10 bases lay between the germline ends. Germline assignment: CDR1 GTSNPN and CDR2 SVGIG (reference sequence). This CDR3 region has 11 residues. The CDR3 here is CAQGFPGELFF. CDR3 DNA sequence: TGTGCCCAGGGTTTCCCCGGGGAGCTGTTTTTT.

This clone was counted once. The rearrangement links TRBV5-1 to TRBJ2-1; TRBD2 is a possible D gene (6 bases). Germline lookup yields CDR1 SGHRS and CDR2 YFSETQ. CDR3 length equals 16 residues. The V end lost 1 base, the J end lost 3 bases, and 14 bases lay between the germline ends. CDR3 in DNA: TGCGCCAGCAGCTTGCGCGGGGCCGGCGACTACAATGAGCAGTTCTTC. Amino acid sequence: CASSLRGAGDYNEQFF.

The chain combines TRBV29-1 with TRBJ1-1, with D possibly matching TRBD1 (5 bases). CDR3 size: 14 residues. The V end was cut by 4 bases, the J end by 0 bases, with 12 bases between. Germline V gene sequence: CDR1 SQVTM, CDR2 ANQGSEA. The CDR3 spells CSVGEGYMNTEAFF. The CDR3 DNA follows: TGCAGCGTTGGTGAGGGGTACATGAACACTGAAGCTTTCTTT. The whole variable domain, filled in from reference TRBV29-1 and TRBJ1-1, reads SAVISQKPSRDICQRGTSLTIQCQVDSQVTMMFWYRQQPGQSLTLIATANQGSEATYESGFVIDKFPISRPNLTFSTLTVSNMSPEDSSIYLCSVGEGYMNTEAFFGQGTRLTVV.

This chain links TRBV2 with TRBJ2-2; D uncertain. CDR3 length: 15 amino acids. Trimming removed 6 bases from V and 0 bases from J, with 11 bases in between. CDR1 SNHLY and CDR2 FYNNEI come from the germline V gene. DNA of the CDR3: TGTGCCAGCAGGGGTCGTGGCCCGAACACCGGGGAGCTGTTTTTT. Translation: CASRGRGPNTGELFF.